The source of this TCR beta chain is a study of T cells in Graves' hyperthyroidism and ophthalmopathy. Whole-study results and caveats: The model foresaw ophthalmopathy a median about 6.5 months prior to onset.

This clonotype has at least ten counts. What it binds is not known. Germline loops: CDR1 SGHTA, CDR2 FQGTGA. The CDR3 loop spans 12 amino acids. The V end lost 5 bases, the J end lost 11 bases, and 15 bases lay between the germline ends. Over 18 months, lack of ophthalmopathy progression marked Graves' hyperthyroidism as stable. Subjects aged 18 to 65 presented with newly diagnosed hyperthyroidism of less than 2 months' duration. From RNA transcripts, TCR beta CDR3 regions were amplified. An initial round of RT-PCR targeting the TCR CDR3 relied on the HTBI primer set. TCRdb redid the calling of the multiplex PCR reads with MiXCR, one entry per CDR3 protein. The data show fewer than 400,000 distinct CDR3 sequences, around 16% seen once.

The sample was blood. This chain connects TRBV7-3 to TRBJ1-1; no reliable D call. The receptor's source is a man aged 25-45 years with Graves' hyperthyroidism. The CDR3 loop is CASSTQTAGAFF. The CDR3 DNA follows: TGTGCCAGCAGCACCCAGACGGCTGGTGCTTTCTTT.